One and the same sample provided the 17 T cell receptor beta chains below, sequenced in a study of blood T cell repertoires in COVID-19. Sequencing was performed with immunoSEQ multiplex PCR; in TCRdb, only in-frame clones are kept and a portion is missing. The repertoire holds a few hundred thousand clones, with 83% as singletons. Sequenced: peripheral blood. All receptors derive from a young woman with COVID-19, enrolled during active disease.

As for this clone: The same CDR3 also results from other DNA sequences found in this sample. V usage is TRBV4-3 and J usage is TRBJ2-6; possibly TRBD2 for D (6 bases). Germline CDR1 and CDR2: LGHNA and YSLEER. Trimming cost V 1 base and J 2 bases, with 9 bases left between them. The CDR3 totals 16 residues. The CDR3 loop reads CASSQVTGAGANVLTF. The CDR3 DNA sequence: TGCGCCAGCAGCCAAGTTACGGGGGCTGGGGCCAACGTCCTGACTTTC.

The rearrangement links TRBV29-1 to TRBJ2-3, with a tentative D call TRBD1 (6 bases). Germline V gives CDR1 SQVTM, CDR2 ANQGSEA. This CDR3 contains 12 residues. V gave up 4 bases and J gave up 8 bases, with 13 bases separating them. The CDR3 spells CSVVIRGGTQYF. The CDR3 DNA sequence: TGCAGCGTTGTTATCAGGGGTGGTACGCAGTATTTT.

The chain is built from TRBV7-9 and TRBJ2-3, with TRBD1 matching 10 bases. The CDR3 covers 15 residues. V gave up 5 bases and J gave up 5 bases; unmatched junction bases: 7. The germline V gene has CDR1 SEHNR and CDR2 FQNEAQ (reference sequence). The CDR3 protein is CASSPWTGGQDTQYF. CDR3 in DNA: TGTGCCAGCAGCCCCTGGACAGGGGGGCAAGATACGCAGTATTTT.

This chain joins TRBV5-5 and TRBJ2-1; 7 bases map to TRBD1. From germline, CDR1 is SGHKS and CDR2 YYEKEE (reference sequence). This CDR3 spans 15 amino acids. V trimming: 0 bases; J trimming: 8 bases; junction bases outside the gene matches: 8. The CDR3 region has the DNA TGTGCCAGCAGCTTGGCCCCGGGACAGAACCATGAGCAGTTCTTC. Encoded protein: CASSLAPGQNHEQFF.

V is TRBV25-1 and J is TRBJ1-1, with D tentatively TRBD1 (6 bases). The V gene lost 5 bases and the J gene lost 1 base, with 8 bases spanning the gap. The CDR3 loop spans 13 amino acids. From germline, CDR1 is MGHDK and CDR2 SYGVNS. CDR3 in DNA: TGTGCCAGCAGTCAGACAGGGAACACTGAAGCTTTCTTT. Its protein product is CASSQTGNTEAFF.

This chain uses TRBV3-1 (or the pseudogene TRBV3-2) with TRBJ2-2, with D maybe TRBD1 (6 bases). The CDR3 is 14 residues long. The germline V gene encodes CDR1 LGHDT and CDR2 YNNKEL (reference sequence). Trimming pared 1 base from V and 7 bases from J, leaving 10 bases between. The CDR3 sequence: CASSQVTGIGELFF. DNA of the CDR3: TGTGCCAGCAGCCAAGTTACAGGGATCGGGGAGCTGTTTTTT.

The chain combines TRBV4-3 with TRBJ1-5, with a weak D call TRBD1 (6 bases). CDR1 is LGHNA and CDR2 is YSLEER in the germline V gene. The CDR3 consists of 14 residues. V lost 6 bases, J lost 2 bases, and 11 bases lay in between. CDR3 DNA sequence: TGCGCCAGCAGTCCGGGACACCGCAATCAGCCCCAGCATTTT. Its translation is CASSPGHRNQPQHF.

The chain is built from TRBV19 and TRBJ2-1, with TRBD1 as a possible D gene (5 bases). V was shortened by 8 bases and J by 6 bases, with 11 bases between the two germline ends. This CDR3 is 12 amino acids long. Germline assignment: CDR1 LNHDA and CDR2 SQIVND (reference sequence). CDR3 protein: CASGPRGNEQFF. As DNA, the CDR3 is TGTGCCAGTGGTCCTAGGGGCAATGAGCAGTTCTTC.

CDR3 residues: CASSEALPGNNEQFF. In DNA form, the CDR3 reads TGTGCCAGCAGTGAAGCGTTGCCAGGCAACAATGAGCAGTTCTTC. V is TRBV2 and J is TRBJ2-1; the D is unclear. CDR3 length: 15 amino acids. V lost 0 bases and J lost 5, with 11 bases in between. Germline CDR1 and CDR2: SNHLY and FYNNEI. The complete variable domain, with remaining parts taken from reference TRBV2 and TRBJ2-1, reads EPEVTQTPSHQVTQMGQEVILRCVPISNHLYFYWYRQILGQKVEFLVSFYNNEISEKSEIFDDQFSVERPDGSNFTLKIRSTKLEDSAMYFCASSEALPGNNEQFFGPGTRLTVL.

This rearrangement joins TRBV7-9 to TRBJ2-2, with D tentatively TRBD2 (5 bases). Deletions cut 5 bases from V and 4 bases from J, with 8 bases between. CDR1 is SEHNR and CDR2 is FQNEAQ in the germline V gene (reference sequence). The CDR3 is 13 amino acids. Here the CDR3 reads CASSTTSTGELFF. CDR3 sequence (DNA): TGTGCCAGCAGCACTACTAGCACCGGGGAGCTGTTTTTT.

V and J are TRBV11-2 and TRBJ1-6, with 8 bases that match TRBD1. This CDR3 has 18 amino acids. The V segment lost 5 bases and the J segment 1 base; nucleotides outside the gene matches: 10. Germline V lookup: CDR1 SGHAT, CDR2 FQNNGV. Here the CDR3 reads CASSLQDREESYNSPLHF. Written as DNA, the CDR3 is TGTGCCAGCAGCCTCCAGGACAGGGAGGAGTCCTATAATTCACCCCTCCACTTT.

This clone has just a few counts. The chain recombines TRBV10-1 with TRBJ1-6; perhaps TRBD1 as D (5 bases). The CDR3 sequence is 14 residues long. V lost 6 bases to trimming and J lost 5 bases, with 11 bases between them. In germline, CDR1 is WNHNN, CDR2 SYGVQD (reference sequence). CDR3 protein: CASRRQQNNSPLHF. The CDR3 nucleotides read TGCGCCAGCAGAAGACAGCAGAATAATTCACCCCTCCACTTT.

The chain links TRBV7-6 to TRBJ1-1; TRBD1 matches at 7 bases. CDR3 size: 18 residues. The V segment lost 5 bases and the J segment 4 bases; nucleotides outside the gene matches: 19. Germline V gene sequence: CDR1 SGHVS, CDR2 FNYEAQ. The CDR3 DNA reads TGTGCCAGCAGCAAAAGTCCAGGGGGAGCTGAGTTGGTCACTGAAGCTTTCTTT. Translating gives CASSKSPGGAELVTEAFF.

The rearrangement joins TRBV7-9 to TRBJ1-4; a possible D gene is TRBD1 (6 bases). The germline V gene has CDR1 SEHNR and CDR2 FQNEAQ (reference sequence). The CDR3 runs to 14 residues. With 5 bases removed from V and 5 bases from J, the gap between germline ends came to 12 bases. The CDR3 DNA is TGTGCCAGCAGCCCACAGGGTGTAAATGAAAAACTGTTTTTT. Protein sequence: CASSPQGVNEKLFF.

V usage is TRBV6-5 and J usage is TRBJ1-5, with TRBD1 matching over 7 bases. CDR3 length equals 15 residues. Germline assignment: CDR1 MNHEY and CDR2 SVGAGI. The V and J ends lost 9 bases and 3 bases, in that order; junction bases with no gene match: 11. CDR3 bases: TGTGCCAGTAGAGGGGGCGGGTCTGACAATCAGCCCCAGCATTTT. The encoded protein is CASRGGGSDNQPQHF.

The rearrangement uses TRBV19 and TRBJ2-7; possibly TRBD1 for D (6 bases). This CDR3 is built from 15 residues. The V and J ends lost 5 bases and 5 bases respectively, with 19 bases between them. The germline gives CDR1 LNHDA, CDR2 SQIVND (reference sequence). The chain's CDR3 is CASSWVWDTGDEQYF. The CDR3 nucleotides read TGTGCCAGTAGTTGGGTTTGGGACACAGGCGACGAGCAGTACTTC.

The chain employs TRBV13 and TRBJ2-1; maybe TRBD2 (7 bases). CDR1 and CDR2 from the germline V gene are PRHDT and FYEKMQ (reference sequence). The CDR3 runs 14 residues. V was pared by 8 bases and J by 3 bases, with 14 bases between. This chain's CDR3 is CASGREGGYNEQFF. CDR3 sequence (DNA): TGTGCCAGCGGGAGGGAGGGGGGCTACAATGAGCAGTTCTTC.